A single sample gave rise to the 30 T cell receptor beta chains below, sequenced in a study of blood T cell repertoires in COVID-19. Profiled with immunoSEQ multiplex PCR; TCRdb holds only in-frame clones, not every one. The table has around 170,000 clones, about 85% seen once. The sequenced sample was peripheral blood. The source of these receptors is a man in his sixties with acute or convalescent COVID-19.

This clone was seen only once. J is TRBJ1-3 and V is TRBV7-9; D uncertain. Germline V gene data show CDR1 as SEHNR and CDR2 as FQNEAQ (reference sequence). Between the trimmed V and J ends, which lost 5 bases and 4 bases, there was a span of 9 bases. The CDR3 length is 13 residues. This chain's CDR3 is CASSQMTGNTIYF. In DNA, the CDR3 is TGTGCCAGCAGCCAAATGACAGGAAACACCATATATTTT.

Only one count was recorded for this clone. The rearrangement joins TRBV7-8 to TRBJ1-5; D is perhaps TRBD1 (5 bases). CDR1 and CDR2 from the germline V gene are SGHVS and FQNEAQ. The CDR3 length is 16 residues. V lost 1 base and J lost 6, with 16 bases in between. This chain's CDR3 is CASSLVDVGQGQPQHF. The CDR3 DNA is TGTGCCAGCAGCTTAGTAGACGTAGGGCAGGGTCAGCCCCAGCATTTT.

This chain joins TRBV23-1 and TRBJ1-2; 12 positions agree with TRBD1. TRBV23-1 is placed among ORFs of uncertain function. This CDR3 has 18 amino acids. V lost 6 bases, J lost 1 base, and 12 bases stayed unmatched. The CDR3 DNA reads TGCGCCAGCAGCCCATCCCGGGACAGGGGGCGGTTTAACTATGGCTACACCTTC. It yields the protein CASSPSRDRGRFNYGYTF.

For the CDR3, the DNA is TGTGCCAGCAGCCCCCTCGGGAGGGCAACTAATGAAAAACTGTTTTTT. Protein product: CASSPLGRATNEKLFF. The rearrangement links TRBV7-8 to TRBJ1-4; D unresolved. V lost 5 bases, J lost 0 bases, and 13 bases lay in between. Germline CDR1 is SGHVS and CDR2 is FQNEAQ. The CDR3 has 16 residues. The variable domain in full, with the rest retrieved from reference TRBV7-8 and TRBJ1-4, is GAGVSQSPRYKVAKRGQDVALRCDPISGHVSLFWYQQALGQGPEFLTYFQNEAQLDKSGLPSDRFFAERPEGSVSTLKIQRTQQEDSAVYLCASSPLGRATNEKLFFGSGTQLSVL.

The V gene is TRBV4-3, the J gene TRBJ1-2; D gene ambiguous. The V end was cut by 3 bases, the J end by 8 bases, with 22 bases between. The CDR3 has 16 amino acids. CDR1 is LGHNA and CDR2 is YSLEER in the germline V gene. The CDR3 DNA is TGCGCCAGCAGCCAGGTGGGAGCGGTGGACGGTAGGGGCTACACCTTC. Translated, it gives CASSQVGAVDGRGYTF.

This chain connects TRBV2 to TRBJ1-1, with D perhaps matching TRBD1 (6 bases). CDR3 length: 13 amino acids. The germline CDR1 and CDR2 sequences are SNHLY and FYNNEI. Trimming took off 4 bases at V and 6 bases at J, with 12 bases between the two ends. CDR3 sequence reads: CASSVQGRAEAFF. As DNA, the CDR3 is TGTGCCAGCAGTGTGCAGGGGAGGGCTGAAGCTTTCTTT.

The chain joins TRBV19 to TRBJ2-7; TRBD1 aligns across 10 bases. This CDR3 has 13 residues. V dropped 3 bases and J dropped 4; count of bases not matched to a gene: 0. Germline CDR1 is LNHDA and CDR2 is SQIVND (reference sequence). CDR3 DNA: TGTGCCAGTAGTATGGGACAGGGGTACGAGCAGTACTTC. Translated: CASSMGQGYEQYF.

The chain has TRBV6-4 and TRBJ2-2, with D possibly TRBD2 on 6 matching bases. This CDR3 region has 16 residues. Germline V gene lookup returns CDR1 MRHNA and CDR2 SNTAGT. V lost 1 base and J lost 3, with 12 bases in between. Here the CDR3 reads CASSDWDSRDTGELFF. In DNA, the CDR3 is TGTGCCAGCAGTGACTGGGACTCGCGAGACACCGGGGAGCTGTTTTTT.

The J gene is TRBJ2-3, the V gene TRBV5-4, with a tentative D call TRBD2 (5 bases). Trimming took 4 bases from V and 3 from J, leaving 12 bases between them. Germline assignment: CDR1 SGHNT and CDR2 YYREEE (reference sequence). The CDR3 runs to 14 residues. The CDR3 sequence: CASSPGVATDTQYF. CDR3 sequence (DNA): TGTGCCAGCAGCCCCGGGGTAGCAACAGATACGCAGTATTTT.

Here the CDR3 DNA reads TGTGCCAGCAGTGACGGGATCGGGCGGGAGACCCAGTACTTC. Amino acids: CASSDGIGRETQYF. The chain recombines TRBV2 with TRBJ2-5, with D possibly being TRBD2 (5 bases). Trimming took off 3 bases at V and 5 bases at J, with 13 bases between the two ends. CDR1 is SNHLY and CDR2 is FYNNEI in the germline V gene. There are 14 residues in the CDR3.

This clone has only a few counts. The chain couples TRBV2 to TRBJ2-3; the match to TRBD1 covers 12 bases. V lost 7 bases, J lost 4 bases, and 6 bases stayed unmatched. CDR1 is SNHLY, CDR2 FYNNEI, per germline. CDR3 length equals 15 residues. The CDR3 DNA follows: TGTGCCAGCAAAGAAGGGACAGGGGGCTCAGATACGCAGTATTTT. Translating gives CASKEGTGGSDTQYF.

V is TRBV7-9 and J is TRBJ2-1; 8 bases map to TRBD1. V lost 5 bases and J lost 4; bases outside the gene matches: 7. The germline gives CDR1 SEHNR, CDR2 FQNEAQ (reference sequence). The CDR3 spans 15 residues. DNA for the CDR3: TGTGCCAGCAGCCTCAGGGGGCTAGGGTACAATGAGCAGTTCTTC. Translated, it gives CASSLRGLGYNEQFF.

The chain carries TRBV2 and TRBJ2-2; D might be TRBD1 (7 bases). The CDR3 is 15 residues long. Per the germline V gene, CDR1 is SNHLY and CDR2 is FYNNEI. V lost 3 bases, J lost 5 bases, and 13 bases lay in between. The CDR3 is CASSEEGARTGELFF. As DNA, the CDR3 is TGTGCCAGCAGTGAGGAGGGGGCGAGGACCGGGGAGCTGTTTTTT.

This chain links TRBV6-6 with TRBJ2-1, with 16 bases aligning to TRBD2. Germline trimming cut 6 bases from V and 8 bases from J; bases unmatched to any gene: 4. The CDR3 runs to 15 residues. Per germline, CDR1 MNHNY and CDR2 SVGAGI (reference sequence). CDR3 DNA: TGTGCCAGCAGCTTGGGACTAGCGGGAGGGGATGAGCAGTTCTTC. Its protein is CASSLGLAGGDEQFF.

This clone was seen only a few times. V usage is TRBV2 and J usage is TRBJ1-6; D is perhaps TRBD1 (6 bases). Germline V lookup: CDR1 SNHLY, CDR2 FYNNEI. The CDR3 extends over 13 amino acids. Trimming took 9 bases from V and 7 from J, leaving 13 bases between them. CDR3 sequence (DNA): TGTGCCAGTAGGAGCAGGGGCAATTCACCCCTCCACTTT. Its protein is CASRSRGNSPLHF.

The chain couples TRBV27 to TRBJ2-3, with a weak D call TRBD1 (7 bases). The CDR3 covers 17 residues. V lost 6 bases and J 1 base, leaving 20 bases between the germline ends. Looked up from germline, CDR1 is MNHEY and CDR2 is SMNVEV (reference sequence). CDR3 sequence: CASSYLYRGGGTDTQYF. Here the CDR3 DNA reads TGTGCCAGCAGCTACCTCTACAGGGGAGGAGGCACAGATACGCAGTATTTT.

V and J are TRBV24-1 and TRBJ2-2, with D unclear. Trimming stripped 10 bases from V and 0 bases from J, with 8 bases between. Germline V gives CDR1 KGHDR, CDR2 SFDVKD. This CDR3 is built from 13 residues. Here the CDR3 reads CATRGSNTGELFF. CDR3 nucleotides: TGTGCCACGCGAGGATCGAACACCGGGGAGCTGTTTTTT.

The V call is TRBV6-5, the J call TRBJ2-3; D remains unclear. Trimming shortened V by 6 bases and J by 8 bases, and 15 bases separated the two germline ends. This CDR3 is 13 amino acids long. Germline CDR1 reads MNHEY; CDR2 reads SVGAGI. The CDR3 loop is CASSPEFGRTQYF. The CDR3 bases are TGTGCCAGCAGCCCGGAGTTTGGCCGTACGCAGTATTTT.

V and J are TRBV2 and TRBJ1-4, with 7 bases lining up with TRBD1. The V gene's germline CDR1 is SNHLY and CDR2 FYNNEI. V was pared by 11 bases and J by 4 bases, with 10 bases of the junction left unmatched. This CDR3 contains 14 residues. The CDR3 coding sequence is TGTGCCTCAATCGGGACAGCGGATAATGAAAAACTGTTTTTT. As protein: CASIGTADNEKLFF.

This CDR3 reads CASSIGLAGGPYNEQFF. The CDR3, as DNA: TGTGCCAGCAGCATTGGACTAGCGGGAGGCCCTTACAATGAGCAGTTCTTC. The chain combines TRBV9 with TRBJ2-1, with 14 nucleotides matching TRBD2. This CDR3 is 17 amino acids long. J was trimmed by 4 bases and V by 4 bases; bases with no gene match: 7. Germline V lookup: CDR1 SGDLS, CDR2 YYNGEE.

This chain joins TRBV5-4 and TRBJ1-2, with a tentative D call TRBD1 (6 bases). The CDR3 is 15 residues long. V was pared by 4 bases and J by 0 bases, with 13 bases between. Germline-derived CDR1 and CDR2 are SGHNT and YYREEE (reference sequence). Written as DNA, the CDR3 is TGTGCCAGCAGCGTTCGTCGGACAGCTAACTATGGCTACACCTTC. This codes for CASSVRRTANYGYTF.

V usage is TRBV7-9 and J usage is TRBJ1-2; TRBD1 matches 7 bases. The CDR3 has 16 amino acids. CDR1 SEHNR and CDR2 FQNEAQ come from the germline V gene (reference sequence). Trimming cost V 1 base and J 1 base; bases outside gene matches: 6. The CDR3 region is CASSLEDRTDNYGYTF. CDR3 nucleotides: TGTGCCAGCAGCTTAGAGGACAGGACAGATAACTATGGCTACACCTTC.

The chain recombines TRBV14 with TRBJ2-2, with 9 bases matching TRBD2. The CDR3 is 17 amino acids. The ends lost 4 bases at V and 7 bases at J; junction bases unmatched: 13. CDR1 and CDR2 from the germline V gene are SGHDN and FVKESK. Here the CDR3 reads CASSLTPRTSEGGELFF. In DNA form, the CDR3 reads TGTGCCAGCAGCCTAACCCCTCGGACTAGCGAGGGCGGGGAGCTGTTTTTT.

The genes are TRBV6-6 and TRBJ1-1, with 10 bases identical to TRBD1. Losses at the gene ends were 8 bases for V and 0 bases for J; bases not matched to a gene: 6. Germline V gives CDR1 MNHNY, CDR2 SVGAGI (reference sequence). The CDR3 consists of 15 residues. In DNA, the CDR3 is TGTGCCAGCCTTCGGGGACAGGGGATGAACACTGAAGCTTTCTTT. This translates into CASLRGQGMNTEAFF.

CDR3 DNA sequence: TGTGCCAGCAGTCCCCTGACTGCCTTTAACTATGGCTACACCTTC. As protein: CASSPLTAFNYGYTF. The rearrangement uses TRBV27 and TRBJ1-2; D gene uncertain. The CDR3 contains 15 residues. Germline V gives CDR1 MNHEY, CDR2 SMNVEV (reference sequence). The V and J ends lost 5 bases and 1 base respectively, with 14 bases between them.

This sequence joins TRBV19 and TRBJ2-3, with a weak D call TRBD1 (6 bases). The V end was cut by 5 bases, the J end by 1 base, with 13 bases between. The CDR3 totals 15 residues. Germline loops: CDR1 LNHDA, CDR2 SQIVND (reference sequence). Written as DNA, the CDR3 is TGTGCCAGTAGTCAGGACAGAGTGGGCACAGATACGCAGTATTTT. This sequence encodes CASSQDRVGTDTQYF.

The V gene is TRBV7-2, the J gene TRBJ1-4; D gene ambiguous. Germline lookup yields CDR1 SGHTA and CDR2 FQGNSA. Trimming left V 4 bases short and J 7 bases short, with 10 bases between. The CDR3 is 13 amino acids. CDR3: CASSSRRGEKLFF. In DNA form, the CDR3 reads TGTGCCAGCAGCTCCAGGCGGGGTGAAAAACTGTTTTTT.

This clone was counted a few times. This sample includes further DNA sequences coding for the same CDR3. The V gene is TRBV11-3, the J gene TRBJ1-1; 7 bases line up with TRBD1. CDR1 and CDR2 from the germline V gene are SGHNT and YENEEA. The V segment lost 5 bases and the J segment 5 bases; nucleotides outside the gene matches: 8. This CDR3 comprises 14 residues. The CDR3 loop is CASSLRQGRTEAFF. DNA for the CDR3: TGTGCCAGCAGCCTCCGACAGGGTCGTACTGAAGCTTTCTTT.

The CDR3 sequence is CSVVPQGQGGYTF. In DNA form, the CDR3 reads TGCAGCGTTGTCCCCCAGGGCCAGGGGGGCTACACCTTC. The chain uses TRBV29-1 and TRBJ1-2; maybe TRBD1 (6 bases). Trimming removed 4 bases from V and 8 bases from J, with 17 bases in between. The CDR3 extends over 13 amino acids. Germline V lookup: CDR1 SQVTM, CDR2 ANQGSEA.

The chain uses TRBV10-3 and TRBJ1-2, with 7 bases fitting TRBD1. Germline CDR1 and CDR2: ENHRY and SYGVKD. The CDR3 is 14 amino acids. Unmatched junction bases numbered 3, after V lost 0 bases and J lost 5 bases. The CDR3 loop is CAISESRTGYGYTF. In nucleotides, the CDR3 is TGTGCCATCAGTGAGTCTCGGACAGGATATGGCTACACCTTC.